This TCR beta chain was identified in a study of T cell changes during pregnancy in multiple sclerosis. The CDR3 is made up of 17 amino acids. Germline CDR1 and CDR2: SGHKS and YYEKEE (reference sequence). Trimming took 0 bases from V and 0 from J, leaving 12 bases between them. Sequenced by immunoSEQ multiplex PCR; TCRdb stores in-frame clones only, minus some. Counted here are about 120,000 clones, around 93% occurring once; the ten biggest clones make up 6.2%. This sequence was found in a female donor with multiple sclerosis, enrolled in a pregnancy study. The chain recombines TRBV5-5 with TRBJ2-2; D is perhaps TRBD1 (5 bases). This specimen consisted of peripheral blood, obtained before pregnancy. The CDR3 loop is CASSLGIRTSNTGELFF. The CDR3 DNA is TGTGCCAGCAGCTTGGGCATCCGGACATCGAACACCGGGGAGCTGTTTTTT. The full variable domain, with the rest looked up from reference TRBV5-5 and TRBJ2-2, is DAGVTQSPTHLIKTRGQQVTLRCSPISGHKSVSWYQQVLGQGPQFIFQYYEKEERGRGNFPDRFSARQFPNYSSELNVNALLLGDSALYLCASSLGIRTSNTGELFFGEGSRLTVL.